The source of this TCR beta chain is a study of T cells in narcolepsy. As for this clone: Its antigen is unknown.

The CDR3 runs 13 residues. Germline lookup yields CDR1 SGHRS and CDR2 YFSETQ. The V and J ends lost 4 bases and 10 bases respectively, with 15 bases between them. Study conclusions and caveats: Blood of same and different patients, but not healthy controls, reportedly held recurring autoreactive clonotypes.

Measured with immunoSEQ multiplex PCR; TCRdb has only the in-frame clones, and not every one. The sample holds approximately 30,000 clones, approximately 80% seen once. The chain joins TRBV5-1 to TRBJ2-1; D possibly corresponds to TRBD1 (6 bases). The sample taken for sequencing was CD45RA- memory CD4+ T cells from PBMCs. The receptor was derived from a human donor with narcolepsy. CDR3 DNA: TGCGCCAGCAGCCCTCAGCACGGACAGGAGCAGTTCTTC. Amino acids: CASSPQHGQEQFF.